Presented here are 32 T cell receptor beta chains from one specimen sequenced in a study of shared clonotypes between healthy human individuals. Using immunoSEQ multiplex PCR, the repertoire was profiled, and TCRdb retains in-frame clones only, with some absent. In the table there are 1,400,000 or so clones, just under 99% of which are singletons. The sample was naive CD4+ T cells sorted from blood. Documented subset: CD45RA+ positively selected. The receptor set was obtained from a man aged 30 to 45 in good health.

The chain links TRBV6-5 to TRBJ2-7, with D perhaps TRBD1 (6 bases). Trimming shortened V by 0 bases and J by 5 bases, and 14 bases separated the two germline ends. CDR3 length: 15 amino acids. CDR1 is MNHEY, CDR2 SVGAGI, per germline. This CDR3 reads CASSYSADSIHEQYF. CDR3 in DNA: TGTGCCAGCAGTTACTCTGCGGACAGTATCCACGAGCAGTACTTC.

The genes are TRBV28 and TRBJ2-7; no clear D. V was pared by 3 bases and J by 4 bases, with 13 bases between. Germline CDR1 reads MDHEN; CDR2 reads SYDVKM. The CDR3 runs 14 residues. CDR3 sequence: CASSLTERFYEQYF. CDR3 DNA: TGTGCCAGCAGTTTGACGGAGAGATTTTACGAGCAGTACTTC.

J is TRBJ2-3 and V is TRBV5-1, with 10 bases fitting TRBD2. Per germline, CDR1 SGHRS and CDR2 YFSETQ. This CDR3 spans 16 amino acids. With 1 base clipped from V and 4 bases from J, the junction kept 6 bases outside the gene matches. In nucleotides, the CDR3 is TGCGCCAGCAGCTTGAGGTCTAGCGGGAGCTCAGATACGCAGTATTTT. Protein product: CASSLRSSGSSDTQYF.

The V gene is TRBV28, the J gene TRBJ1-4, with D possibly TRBD1 on 5 matching bases. The CDR3 sequence is 13 residues long. The germline gives CDR1 MDHEN, CDR2 SYDVKM. Trimming stripped 4 bases from V and 8 bases from J, with 11 bases between. DNA for the CDR3: TGTGCCAGCAGTTCGGGACGCGAGGAAAAACTGTTTTTT. This translates into CASSSGREEKLFF.

This clone was picked up one time. This chain uses TRBV6-5 with TRBJ1-4; unclear D gene. Trimming stripped 8 bases from V and 4 bases from J, with 8 bases between. This CDR3 spans 12 amino acids. CDR1 is MNHEY, CDR2 SVGAGI, per germline. DNA for the CDR3: TGTGCCAGCCGGGGAAGTAATGAAAAACTGTTTTTT. Translated: CASRGSNEKLFF.

The CDR3, as DNA: TGTGCCAGCGGGGGGACAGGGGTTGGCCCCTACAATGAGCAGTTCTTC. Protein: CASGGTGVGPYNEQFF. V usage is TRBV2 and J usage is TRBJ2-1; 10 nucleotides line up with TRBD1. CDR3 length: 16 amino acids. From germline, CDR1 is SNHLY and CDR2 FYNNEI. V shed 8 bases, J shed 2 bases, and the junction held 9 bases outside the gene matches.

The V call is TRBV2, the J call TRBJ2-6, with TRBD1 identical over 8 bases. The CDR3 is 17 residues long. V shed 4 bases and J 3 bases; nucleotides not matched to a gene: 8. Germline CDR1 reads SNHLY; CDR2 reads FYNNEI. The CDR3 reads CASSGQGFLDGANVLTF. The CDR3 DNA is TGTGCCAGCAGTGGACAGGGGTTCCTGGATGGGGCCAACGTCCTGACTTTC.

This chain uses TRBV5-5 with TRBJ2-7, with 9 positions matching TRBD1. Germline V CDR1 and CDR2: SGHKS, YYEKEE (reference sequence). The V gene end was trimmed by 9 bases and the J gene end by 0 bases; junction bases not matched to a gene: 7. The length of the CDR3 is 14 residues. CDR3 nucleotides: TGTGCCACCGGTGGGACAGGGATCTCCTACGAGCAGTACTTC. Translating gives CATGGTGISYEQYF.

V and J are TRBV20-1 and TRBJ2-3; D is undetermined. This CDR3 region has 10 residues. Germline V CDR1 and CDR2: DFQATT, SNEGSKA (reference sequence). The V end was cut by 6 bases, the J end by 7 bases, with 8 bases between. This CDR3 reads CSASPHTQYF. For the CDR3, the DNA is TGCAGTGCCAGCCCCCATACGCAGTATTTT.

This chain connects TRBV28 to TRBJ1-3; a weak D match, TRBD1 (5 bases). The CDR3 is 16 residues long. Trimming shortened V by 5 bases and J by 0 bases, and 14 bases separated the two germline ends. Germline V gene sequence: CDR1 MDHEN, CDR2 SYDVKM. CDR3 DNA: TGTGCCAGCAGTAGCCCTCAGGGCCTCTCTGGAAACACCATATATTTT. Encoded protein: CASSSPQGLSGNTIYF.

The chain recombines TRBV7-9 with TRBJ2-1; 8 positions agree with TRBD2. The germline gives CDR1 SEHNR, CDR2 FQNEAQ (reference sequence). The CDR3 spans 15 residues. V was pared by 5 bases and J by 6 bases, with 9 bases of the junction left unmatched. CDR3 nucleotide sequence: TGTGCCAGCAGCCAACACGGGACTAGAGGCAATGAGCAGTTCTTC. It yields the protein CASSQHGTRGNEQFF.

This chain joins TRBV18 and TRBJ1-4, with 7 nucleotides matching TRBD1. The ends lost 6 bases at V and 1 base at J; junction bases unmatched: 2. CDR3 length: 14 residues. Germline assignment: CDR1 KGHSH and CDR2 LQKENI. CDR3 sequence reads: CASSDRVTNEKLFF. Here the CDR3 DNA reads TGTGCCAGCTCTGACAGGGTAACTAATGAAAAACTGTTTTTT.

The V call is TRBV5-8, the J call TRBJ2-5, with 9 bases identical to TRBD2. The germline gives CDR1 SGHTS, CDR2 YDEGEE. With V trimmed by 2 bases and J by 4 bases, 9 bases remained unmatched. This CDR3 region has 16 residues. CDR3 in DNA: TGTGCCAGCAGCTTCCTTGCGGGAGGGGCCGGAGAGACCCAGTACTTC. Its translation: CASSFLAGGAGETQYF.

The chain has TRBV7-2 and TRBJ2-5, with 9 bases identical to TRBD2. This CDR3 is built from 14 residues. Looked up from germline, CDR1 is SGHTA and CDR2 is FQGNSA. With 3 bases clipped from V and 3 bases from J, the junction kept 2 bases outside the gene matches. The CDR3 coding sequence is TGTGCCAGCAGCTTTGGCGGGGGGGAAGAGACCCAGTACTTC. This codes for CASSFGGGEETQYF.

The chain joins TRBV4-1 to TRBJ1-1; no reliable D call. V was shortened by 2 bases and J by 7 bases, with 2 bases between the two germline ends. The CDR3 loop spans 10 amino acids. Germline V gives CDR1 MGHRA, CDR2 YSYEKL. This CDR3 is CASSQIEAFF. The CDR3 DNA is TGCGCCAGCAGCCAAATTGAAGCTTTCTTT.

The V and J genes are TRBV14 and TRBJ2-2; 10 nucleotides match TRBD1. Germline CDR1 SGHDN, CDR2 FVKESK. V shed 11 bases, J shed 3 bases, and the junction held 21 bases outside the gene matches. The CDR3 covers 19 residues. The CDR3 bases are TGTGCCCTAGGAGACCCTTGCCCGACAGGGGGCTCATACACCGGGGAGCTGTTTTTT. Protein product: CALGDPCPTGGSYTGELFF.

The V and J genes are TRBV6-5 and TRBJ1-4; possible D gene TRBD1, 5 bases. CDR3 length: 15 residues. Germline-derived CDR1 and CDR2 are MNHEY and SVGAGI. V was trimmed by 3 bases and J by 3 bases, leaving 11 bases between them. Here the CDR3 DNA reads TGTGCCAGCAGTTATGGGAGGGGTTCTAATGAAAAACTGTTTTTT. Translation: CASSYGRGSNEKLFF.

The chain joins TRBV9 to TRBJ2-7, with a possible D match to TRBD1 (5 bases). The CDR3 is made up of 14 amino acids. The ends were cut back, 0 bases at V and 0 bases at J, with 7 bases in the middle. Germline V lookup: CDR1 SGDLS, CDR2 YYNGEE. CDR3 in DNA: TGTGCCAGCAGCGTAGAACAGGTCTCCTACGAGCAGTACTTC. Residues: CASSVEQVSYEQYF.

The chain employs TRBV5-1 and TRBJ1-4; D may be TRBD1 (5 bases). The CDR3 has 14 amino acids. V lost 0 bases and J 8 bases, leaving 11 bases between the germline ends. Germline CDR1 and CDR2: SGHRS and YFSETQ. The CDR3 here is CASSLGREGEKLFF. DNA for the CDR3: TGCGCCAGCAGCTTGGGCAGGGAGGGGGAAAAACTGTTTTTT.

The table lists this clone with a count of one. DNA of the CDR3: TGTGCCAGCAGTCCGCTGGGTAGCACCAGGTCTTTCTTT. Translating gives CASSPLGSTRSFF. J is TRBJ1-1 and V is TRBV6-5; D remains ambiguous. CDR3 length equals 13 residues. Between the trimmed V and J ends, which lost 5 bases and 12 bases, there was a span of 19 bases. Germline CDR1 MNHEY, CDR2 SVGAGI.

CDR3 in amino acids: CAISEQIYGYTF. The CDR3, as DNA: TGTGCCATCAGTGAGCAGATCTATGGCTACACCTTC. The genes are TRBV10-3 and TRBJ1-2; D gene unclear. Trimming left V 2 bases short and J 4 bases short, with 5 bases between. This CDR3 is 12 amino acids long. CDR1 is ENHRY, CDR2 SYGVKD, per germline.

The chain has TRBV5-1 and TRBJ1-1, with D unresolved. Per germline, CDR1 SGHRS and CDR2 YFSETQ. Deletions cut 0 bases from V and 5 bases from J, with 2 bases between. This CDR3 region has 11 residues. This chain's CDR3 is CASSLATEAFF. The DNA for the CDR3 is TGCGCCAGCAGCTTGGCTACTGAAGCTTTCTTT.

The chain combines TRBV6-4 with TRBJ2-1, with 7 bases fitting TRBD1. CDR1 MRHNA and CDR2 SNTAGT come from the germline V gene. The J segment lost 2 bases and the V segment lost 8 bases, leaving 6 bases of the junction unmatched. The CDR3 loop spans 14 amino acids. The CDR3 region has the DNA TGTGCCAGCTCGAGAACAGGGGCCTACAATGAGCAGTTCTTC. It encodes CASSRTGAYNEQFF.

The chain uses TRBV6-6 and TRBJ2-7; D gene unclear. The V end was cut by 5 bases, the J end by 3 bases, with 5 bases between. The CDR3 is 11 residues long. CDR1 and CDR2 (germline): MNHNY, SVGAGI (reference sequence). The CDR3 region is CASSPRYEQYF. The CDR3 bases are TGTGCCAGCAGTCCCCGCTACGAGCAGTACTTC.

As to this clone: This sample includes further DNA sequences coding for the same CDR3. The rearrangement joins TRBV5-1 to TRBJ2-5; TRBD2 agrees at 7 bases. The CDR3 is 14 residues long. Germline V CDR1 and CDR2: SGHRS, YFSETQ. J lost 3 bases, V lost 0 bases, and 2 bases had no gene match. The CDR3 coding sequence is TGCGCCAGCAGCTTGGCTAGCGGAGAAGAGACCCAGTACTTC. Protein: CASSLASGEETQYF.

About this clone: The same CDR3 is also encoded by other DNA sequences in this sample. This chain links TRBV7-6 with TRBJ2-7; D is possibly TRBD1 (6 bases). This CDR3 has 13 amino acids. V lost 3 bases and J lost 0, with 6 bases in between. CDR1 and CDR2 from the germline V gene are SGHVS and FNYEAQ. In DNA form, the CDR3 reads TGTGCCAGCAGCTTGGACAGCTCCTACGAGCAGTACTTC. Its protein product is CASSLDSSYEQYF.

The V and J genes are TRBV13 and TRBJ1-2; 7 nucleotides align to TRBD1. Trimming took 7 bases from V and 8 from J; bases not matched to a gene: 13. CDR1 is PRHDT and CDR2 is FYEKMQ in the germline V gene (reference sequence). The CDR3 loop spans 14 amino acids. CDR3 in DNA: TGTGCCAGCATCATGGGACAGCCGGCGCTAGGCTACACCTTC. Translated: CASIMGQPALGYTF.

V is TRBV29-1 and J is TRBJ2-5; possible D gene TRBD2, 6 bases. Trimming stripped 5 bases from V and 8 bases from J, with 15 bases between. The CDR3 contains 12 residues. The germline gives CDR1 SQVTM, CDR2 ANQGSEA. The CDR3 sequence: CSVLAGGGTQYF. The CDR3 DNA reads TGCAGCGTTCTAGCCGGGGGAGGAACCCAGTACTTC.

This clone has just one count. This chain joins TRBV10-3 and TRBJ1-5; TRBD1 agrees at 8 bases. Per the germline V gene, CDR1 is ENHRY and CDR2 is SYGVKD. This CDR3 region has 13 residues. V dropped 8 bases and J dropped 7; count of bases not matched to a gene: 7. CDR3 in amino acids: CAISTGGWQPQHF. Here the CDR3 DNA reads TGTGCCATCTCCACAGGGGGTTGGCAGCCCCAGCATTTT.

The chain uses TRBV5-4 and TRBJ2-6; 7 bases agree with TRBD1. Germline CDR1 and CDR2: SGHNT and YYREEE (reference sequence). The CDR3 covers 18 residues. V shed 4 bases and J 1 base; nucleotides not matched to a gene: 11. CDR3 nucleotide sequence: TGTGCCAGCAGCACGATATCAGGGGGACCTTCTGGGGCCAACGTCCTGACTTTC. It translates to CASSTISGGPSGANVLTF.

J is TRBJ2-7 and V is TRBV5-1, with 11 bases matching TRBD1. The germline V gene has CDR1 SGHRS and CDR2 YFSETQ. The CDR3 sequence is 15 residues long. The J segment lost 7 bases and the V segment lost 4 bases, leaving 10 bases of the junction unmatched. The CDR3 loop reads CASSPDGQGAREQYF. CDR3 DNA: TGCGCCAGCAGCCCGGATGGACAGGGGGCAAGGGAGCAGTACTTC.

With respect to this clone: The sample holds other DNA sequences that translate to the same CDR3. The V call is TRBV18, the J call TRBJ2-5; TRBD1 matches 8 bases. Germline V gene lookup returns CDR1 KGHSH and CDR2 LQKENI. Trimming cost V 0 bases and J 4 bases; bases outside gene matches: 4. The CDR3 consists of 15 residues. The CDR3 sequence is CASSPPSGQGETQYF. The CDR3 DNA reads TGTGCCAGCTCACCACCGAGCGGACAGGGAGAGACCCAGTACTTC.